This TCR beta chain was profiled in a study of blood T cell repertoires in COVID-19. Overall study: Acute and convalescent COVID-19 specimens originated in the United States, Italy and Spain.

Authors' analysis steps: Amplification of reference gene primers provided the estimated nucleated cell counts. Only in-frame clones appear in the TCRdb table, and some are missing; sequencing was by immunoSEQ multiplex PCR. V, J and clone size are taken as reported in that table, and D and trimming were inferred from the DNA itself. In the table there are roughly 52,000 clones, almost 85% of which are singletons. The sequenced sample was peripheral blood. The TCR originated in a human donor in a cohort sampled during active COVID-19.

CDR3 loop: CASSHFGTGDYEQYF. DNA of the CDR3: TGTGCCAGCAGTCATTTCGGGACAGGGGACTACGAGCAGTACTTC. The rearrangement links TRBV28 to TRBJ2-7, with 10 bases aligning to TRBD1. The V gene's germline CDR1 is MDHEN and CDR2 SYDVKM. J was trimmed by 3 bases and V by 5 bases; bases with no gene match: 7. This CDR3 is 15 amino acids long.